A selection of T cell receptor beta chains follows, all from one sample in a study of tumor-infiltrating lymphocytes in primary liver carcinoma. One entry per CDR3 protein, called by TCRdb with MiXCR from the multiplex PCR reads. The sample yields 100,000 to 150,000 distinct CDR3 sequences, 60% to 75% seen once. The sequenced material came from liver tumor tissue from sampling region 3. These receptors came from a woman in her fifties or sixties with primary liver carcinoma and hepatitis B virus infection. Each CDR3 is given with its conserved first and last residue. Fields, in order: V gene, D gene, J gene, clone size, CDR3 protein, CDR3 DNA. A D gene is named only where the DNA matches it firmly. Size is omitted from some rows. Given values are once, few, many or a class for expanded clones.

V: TRBV29-1
D: TRBD1
J: TRBJ2-1
size: NA
CDR3: CSIEVGRGKTYNEQFF
DNA: TGTAGCATTGAGGTGGGCAGGGGGAAGACCTACAATGAGCAGTTCTTC

V: TRBV19
D: NA
J: TRBJ1-5
size: few
CDR3: CASSIDSRGNQPQHF
DNA: TGTGCCAGTAGTATAGACAGCCGGGGCAATCAGCCCCAGCATTTT

V: TRBV11-2
D: TRBD1
J: TRBJ2-1
size: many
CDR3: CASIETGEGSGVNEQFF
DNA: TGTGCCAGCATCGAGACAGGGGAAGGTTCGGGCGTCAATGAGCAGTTCTTC

V: TRBV4-1
D: NA
J: TRBJ2-1
size: NA
CDR3: CASSQDGRSYNEQFF
DNA: TGCGCCAGCAGCCAAGACGGGAGATCCTACAATGAGCAGTTCTTC

V: TRBV6-1
D: NA
J: TRBJ2-7
size: NA
CDR3: CAGSPRGLSSYEQCF
DNA: TGTGCCGGCAGTCCTCGGGGCCTAAGCTCCTACGAGCAGTGCTTC

V: TRBV6-6
D: NA
J: TRBJ2-2
size: NA
CDR3: CASLGSSGLTRGLFF
DNA: TGTGCCAGCCTTGGGTCCAGCGGGTTAACCAGGGGGCTGTTTTTT

V: TRBV11-3
D: NA
J: TRBJ2-1
size: medium-sized
CDR3: CASSPGATSVYNEQFF
DNA: TGTGCCAGCAGCCCGGGGGCCACTAGCGTTTACAATGAGCAGTTCTTC

V: TRBV7-8
D: NA
J: TRBJ1-2
size: NA
CDR3: CAGSQNRDGYTF
DNA: TGTGCCGGCAGTCAAAACAGGGATGGCTACACCTTC

V: TRBV10-3
D: NA
J: TRBJ1-2
size: once
CDR3: CGISESPGVNYGYTF
DNA: TGTGGCATCAGTGAGTCCCCGGGCGTTAACTATGGCTACACCTTC

V: TRBV6-1
D: NA
J: TRBJ1-2
size: NA
CDR3: CASSDRHGYGYTF
DNA: TGTGCCAGCAGTGACCGACATGGCTATGGTTACACCTTC

V: TRBV18
D: NA
J: TRBJ2-1
size: NA
CDR3: CASSPSAGYNEQFF
DNA: TGTGCCAGCTCACCTTCGGCAGGCTACAATGAGCAGTTCTTC

V: TRBV6-6
D: TRBD1
J: TRBJ1-2
size: NA
CDR3: CASSKPSDLGERGHGYTF
DNA: TGTGCCAGCAGTAAACCTTCGGATTTAGGGGAAAGGGGGCATGGCTACACCTTC

V: TRBV28
D: TRBD2
J: TRBJ2-2
size: few
CDR3: CASSPRRGAEGTGELFF
DNA: TGTGCCAGCAGTCCCAGGCGGGGGGCGGAGGGCACCGGGGAGCTGTTTTTT

V: TRBV29-1
D: NA
J: TRBJ1-1
size: many
CDR3: CSVTRRATGTEAFF
DNA: TGCAGCGTTACCCGCAGGGCCACGGGCACTGAAGCTTTCTTT

V: TRBV28
D: TRBD2
J: TRBJ2-7
size: NA
CDR3: CASVGRTSGSRNYEQYF
DNA: TGTGCCAGCGTTGGACGGACTAGCGGGAGTCGGAACTACGAGCAGTACTTC

V: TRBV6-1
D: NA
J: TRBJ1-5
size: NA
CDR3: CTGRSNQPQHF
DNA: TGTACCGGCAGGAGCAATCAGCCCCAGCATTTT

V: TRBV5-5
D: TRBD1
J: TRBJ1-2
size: many
CDR3: CASSLRQGRGYGYTF
DNA: TGTGCCAGCAGCTTAAGACAGGGTCGAGGCTATGGCTACACCTTC

V: TRBV11-3
D: TRBD1
J: TRBJ1-3
size: NA
CDR3: CASSFAGQVSGSTIYF
DNA: TGTGCCAGCAGTTTCGCAGGACAGGTCTCTGGAAGCACCATATATTTT

V: TRBV29-1
D: NA
J: TRBJ2-3
size: many
CDR3: CSVTGAGDTQYF
DNA: TGCAGCGTTACTGGGGCTGGGGATACGCAGTATTTT

V: TRBV6-5
D: NA
J: TRBJ1-2
size: NA
CDR3: CASNYSAGVARSGYTF
DNA: TGTGCTAGCAATTACTCTGCAGGGGTGGCGAGGAGTGGCTACACCTTC

V: TRBV12-3/TRBV12-4
D: NA
J: TRBJ1-2
size: NA
CDR3: CASRPQELSADHGYTF
DNA: TGTGCCAGCAGGCCTCAGGAACTCTCGGCGGACCATGGCTACACCTTC

V: TRBV6-1
D: NA
J: TRBJ2-3
size: NA
CDR3: CASMQDRTGTDTQYF
DNA: TGTGCCAGCATGCAAGACAGAACAGGCACAGATACGCAGTATTTT

V: TRBV10-2
D: NA
J: TRBJ2-7
size: NA
CDR3: CASIDNWGRPEQYF
DNA: TGCGCCAGCATAGACAACTGGGGTCGACCCGAGCAGTACTTC

V: TRBV6-2/TRBV6-3
D: NA
J: TRBJ1-5
size: NA
CDR3: CASIIEGEPRHF
DNA: TGTGCCAGCATCATAGAAGGGGAGCCCCGGCATTTT

V: TRBV6-5
D: NA
J: TRBJ1-4
size: many
CDR3: CASSDRRANEKLFF
DNA: TGTGCCAGCAGCGACAGGCGGGCTAATGAAAAACTGTTTTTT

V: TRBV6-5
D: NA
J: TRBJ2-7
size: many
CDR3: CASSLIRGGYEQYF
DNA: TGTGCCAGCAGCCTGATTCGGGGTGGGTACGAGCAGTACTTC

V: TRBV5-4
D: NA
J: TRBJ2-1
size: many
CDR3: CASSWGTQTLYNEQFF
DNA: TGTGCCAGCAGCTGGGGGACCCAGACCCTCTACAATGAGCAGTTCTTC

V: TRBV11-1
D: NA
J: TRBJ2-3
size: NA
CDR3: CASTLDWGSDTQYF
DNA: TGCGCCAGCACCTTGGACTGGGGATCAGATACGCAGTATTTT

V: TRBV28
D: NA
J: TRBJ2-2
size: NA
CDR3: CASSTGGGYTGELFF
DNA: TGTGCCAGCAGTACAGGGGGAGGGTACACCGGGGAGCTGTTTTTT

V: TRBV10-2
D: NA
J: TRBJ1-6
size: NA
CDR3: CASSGQSESPFHF
DNA: TGCGCCAGCAGCGGACAGTCCGAATCACCCTTCCACTTT

V: TRBV11-3
D: NA
J: TRBJ2-7
size: NA
CDR3: CANSVGGGSSYKQYF
DNA: TGTGCCAACAGCGTGGGGGGAGGAAGCTCCTACAAGCAGTACTTC

V: TRBV11-2
D: NA
J: TRBJ1-2
size: NA
CDR3: CANSVDPIRALRYGYTF
DNA: TGTGCTAACAGCGTAGATCCGATCAGGGCACTGCGCTATGGCTACACCTTC

V: TRBV20-1
D: TRBD1
J: TRBJ2-6
size: NA
CDR3: CSARRQGASGANVLTF
DNA: TGCAGTGCTAGAAGGCAGGGGGCCTCCGGGGCCAACGTCCTGACTTTC

V: TRBV11-2
D: NA
J: TRBJ2-7
size: NA
CDR3: CASGLMNGKQYF
DNA: TGTGCCAGCGGCTTAATGAACGGGAAGCAGTACTTC

V: TRBV30
D: TRBD2
J: TRBJ2-4
size: few
CDR3: CAWSPIGGTIAKNIQYF
DNA: TGTGCCTGGAGTCCCATCGGGGGGACTATAGCCAAAAACATTCAGTACTTC

V: TRBV11-1
D: NA
J: TRBJ2-3
size: NA
CDR3: CASSLAGGDSPDTQYF
DNA: TGTGCCAGCAGCTTAGCGGGTGGGGACTCCCCAGATACGCAGTATTTT

V: TRBV5-1
D: TRBD1
J: TRBJ1-6
size: NA
CDR3: CASRQTGSVENSPLHF
DNA: TGCGCCAGCAGACAGACAGGGTCGGTAGAGAATTCACCCCTCCACTTT

V: TRBV20-1
D: NA
J: TRBJ2-6
size: few
CDR3: CSASLQSLSGANVLTF
DNA: TGCAGTGCTAGCTTACAGTCCCTCTCTGGGGCCAACGTCCTGACTTTC

V: TRBV19
D: NA
J: TRBJ2-1
size: NA
CDR3: CASSRGSPSYNEQFF
DNA: TGTGCCAGTAGTAGGGGGAGTCCCTCCTACAATGAGCAGTTCTTC

V: TRBV7-8
D: NA
J: TRBJ2-1
size: many
CDR3: CASSLNGLLGHEQFF
DNA: TGTGCCAGCAGTTTGAATGGGCTCCTAGGGCATGAGCAGTTCTTC

V: TRBV6-6
D: TRBD2
J: TRBJ2-7
size: NA
CDR3: CASCSGTRTYEQYF
DNA: TGTGCCAGTTGTAGCGGGACTAGGACCTACGAGCAGTACTTC

V: TRBV11-2
D: TRBD2
J: TRBJ2-7
size: medium-sized
CDR3: CASSSLAGVQQYF
DNA: TGTGCCAGCAGCAGCCTAGCGGGAGTACAGCAGTACTTC

V: TRBV5-4
D: TRBD2
J: TRBJ2-7
size: many
CDR3: CASSSPDWGGYEQYF
DNA: TGTGCCAGCAGCTCCCCGGACTGGGGGGGATACGAGCAGTACTTC

V: TRBV6-2/TRBV6-3
D: NA
J: TRBJ2-7
size: many
CDR3: CASSYFWERPYEQYF
DNA: TGTGCCAGCAGTTACTTTTGGGAGAGGCCCTACGAGCAGTACTTC

V: TRBV20-1
D: NA
J: TRBJ1-6
size: NA
CDR3: CSARPVGNSPLNF
DNA: TGCAGTGCCCGCCCGGTTGGTAATTCACCCCTCAACTTT

V: TRBV11-2
D: NA
J: TRBJ2-7
size: NA
CDR3: CASRSPGLAYEQYF
DNA: TGTGCCAGCAGGAGTCCGGGGCTAGCCTACGAGCAGTACTTC

V: TRBV14
D: NA
J: TRBJ2-1
size: many
CDR3: CASSQEWSSPPYNEQFF
DNA: TGTGCCAGCAGCCAAGAATGGAGCTCCCCCCCGTACAATGAGCAGTTCTTC

V: TRBV5-8
D: NA
J: TRBJ2-4
size: NA
CDR3: CTSSPDRWDIQYF
DNA: TGTACGAGCAGCCCGGACAGATGGGACATTCAGTACTTC

V: TRBV29-1
D: TRBD2
J: TRBJ2-4
size: many
CDR3: CSVEGLAGNIQYF
DNA: TGCAGCGTTGAAGGACTAGCCGGAAACATTCAGTACTTC

V: TRBV12-3/TRBV12-4
D: NA
J: TRBJ2-1
size: many
CDR3: CASSSISPNEQFF
DNA: TGTGCCAGCAGTTCCATATCGCCGAATGAGCAGTTCTTC

V: TRBV12-3/TRBV12-4
D: TRBD2
J: TRBJ2-1
size: many
CDR3: CASSLWLAGDVSYNEQFF
DNA: TGTGCCAGCAGTTTATGGCTAGCGGGAGACGTCTCCTACAATGAGCAGTTCTTC

V: TRBV11-2
D: NA
J: TRBJ2-7
size: NA
CDR3: CAISLAGQPSHEQYF
DNA: TGTGCCATTAGCTTAGCGGGACAGCCCTCCCACGAGCAGTACTTC

V: TRBV18
D: NA
J: TRBJ2-7
size: NA
CDR3: CASSPGGMSYEQYF
DNA: TGTGCCAGCTCACCAGGGGGGATGAGCTACGAGCAGTACTTC

V: TRBV9
D: TRBD2
J: TRBJ2-1
size: NA
CDR3: CASSVVGLAGHNEQFF
DNA: TGTGCCAGCAGCGTAGTCGGGCTAGCGGGCCACAATGAGCAGTTCTTC